This T cell receptor (beta chain) stems from a study of CD8 T cells in ankylosing spondylitis. TCRdb reprocessed the 5' RACE reads via MiXCR and lists one record per CDR3 protein. The data hold 400,000 or so distinct CDR3 sequences, with roughly a quarter observed a single time. This clonotype was found many times. What it binds is not known. Trimming cost V 6 bases and J 4 bases; bases outside gene matches: 3. The germline V gene encodes CDR1 MNHEY and CDR2 SMNVEV (reference sequence). CDR3 length: 13 residues. Study-wide results and caveats: Blood of patients with ankylosing spondylitis appeared to be characterized by a TCR beta motif of fewer than 10 highly homologous variants. Significant enrichment of disease-linked clones was reported in matched ankylosing spondylitis synovial fluid.

Material for sequencing was blood, either unsorted or a sorted T cell fraction (not recorded which). The sequence came from a male donor with ankylosing spondylitis. The genes are TRBV27 and TRBJ2-3, with 8 bases fitting TRBD1. CDR3 sequence reads: CASSLQGADTQYF. In DNA form, the CDR3 reads TGTGCCAGCAGCCTACAGGGGGCAGATACGCAGTATTTT.